This record concerns one T cell receptor (beta chain) sequence. Its antigen remains unknown. V gave up 1 base and J gave up 3 bases, with 9 bases separating them. The CDR3 is made up of 14 amino acids. Germline values: CDR1 SGHAT, CDR2 FQDESV (reference sequence). A heparinised blood draw that averaged about 116 mL was obtained once from each donor. Every isolated RNA sample was fully reverse transcribed, so sequencing captured expressed TCRB transcripts. Using immunoSEQ multiplex PCR, the repertoire was profiled, and TCRdb retains in-frame clones only, with some absent. The sample has over 150,000 clones, 10% to 13% seen once. This record comes from a study of beta chain features in type 1 diabetes. Study context: There was similarity between patients and healthy donors in age, gender and cell yields.

General study points: Insertions were fewer and deletions more numerous at VDJ junctions in type 1 diabetes patients. Among all four CD4+ subsets, Type 1 diabetes patients had TCRB CDR3s that were moderately but significantly shorter.

Source material: central memory CD4+ T cells from blood. This chain links TRBV11-1 with TRBJ1-2; D is possibly TRBD1 (5 bases). The origin of this receptor is a young man with type 1 diabetes. The CDR3 reads CASSLDPRDYGYTF. The CDR3 DNA reads TGTGCCAGCAGCTTAGATCCCAGGGACTATGGCTACACCTTC.